The rows below give T cell receptor beta chains drawn from one sample of a study of a mutant IDH1 vaccine in newly diagnosed glioma. The method was immunoSEQ multiplex PCR; TCRdb's version includes in-frame clones alone and lacks a portion of them. This sample has over 30,000 clones, with 60% to 85% found just once. Sequenced here: peripheral blood mononuclear cells (PBMCs), sampled from a glioma patient treated with radiotherapy, temozolomide or both. These receptors were collected from a man in his fifties with glioma. Some clones in this sample may be carry-over from other donors' samples. CDR3s include the opening cysteine and the closing phenylalanine or tryptophan. Each record gives: D gene, V gene, J gene, clone size, CDR3 DNA, CDR3 protein. D genes are given only for firm matches. Not all rows give a size; the values are once, few, many and, for expanded clones, a class.

>.|TRBV6-5|TRBJ1-1|.
TGTGCCAGCAGTTACTCCCAACCACTTAAGGGGACTGAAGCTTTCTTT
CASSYSQPLKGTEAFF
>.|TRBV19|TRBJ1-1|few
TGTGCCACCTGGGGCGGCCAGGGAGCTTTCTTT
CATWGGQGAFF
>.|TRBV11-2|TRBJ1-2|few
TGTGCCAGCAGCTTAGGTTGGCGGGGACCCTATGGCTACACCTTC
CASSLGWRGPYGYTF
>.|TRBV18|TRBJ2-7|.
TGTGCCAGCTCAAGCAGGGACTCCTACGAGCAGTACTTC
CASSSRDSYEQYF
>.|TRBV7-9|TRBJ1-1|.
TGTGCCAGCAGCTTGTCCAGCACTGAAGCTTTCTTT
CASSLSSTEAFF
>.|TRBV19|TRBJ1-1|.
TGTGCCAGCAGAGAACTTCAGGGGAACACTGAAGCTTTCTTT
CASRELQGNTEAFF
>.|TRBV7-8|TRBJ2-3|.
TGTGCCAGCAGCTTAGGGGTAGTTGGGAGCACAGATACGCAGTATTTT
CASSLGVVGSTDTQYF
>.|TRBV7-6|TRBJ2-5|.
TGTGCCAGCAGCGAACCACAGGGAGACCAGTACTTC
CASSEPQGDQYF
>.|TRBV29-1|TRBJ1-4|.
TGCAGCGGCGGGGAGATGGGTGAAAAACTGTTTTTT
CSGGEMGEKLFF
>.|TRBV4-3|TRBJ2-2|.
TGCGCCAGCAGCCAAGAGAGGGAATGGGCCGGGGAGCTGTTTTTT
CASSQEREWAGELFF
>TRBD2|TRBV14|TRBJ2-3|.
TGTGCCAGCAGCCAAGAGCCTAGCGGGGGCCCCCACCCCCCCGCTTATACGCAGTATTTT
CASSQEPSGGPHPPAYTQYF
>TRBD2|TRBV7-7|TRBJ2-3|.
TGTGCTAGCAGCCGTGGACTAGCGGGAGCGGCAGATACGCAGTATTTT
CASSRGLAGAADTQYF
>TRBD1|TRBV19|TRBJ2-2|.
TGTGCCAGTAGGATAACAGGGGACACCGGGGAGCTGTTTTTT
CASRITGDTGELFF
>TRBD1|TRBV7-9|TRBJ2-5|.
TGTGCCAGCAGCTTAGTCCGGGACAGGGGGCGGGAGACCCAGTACTTC
CASSLVRDRGRETQYF
>.|TRBV2|TRBJ2-7|.
TGTGCCAGCAGAAGCCGGCCTCAGGACCTCGAGCAGTACTTC
CASRSRPQDLEQYF
>.|TRBV5-4|TRBJ2-7|.
TGTGCCAGCAGCCGCCCCGGTTTTCCGGGGGAGCAGTACTTC
CASSRPGFPGEQYF
>TRBD2|TRBV5-1|TRBJ2-6|.
TGCGCCAGCAGCTTGTTCTCGGGAGGCTCTGGGGCCAACGTCCTGACTTTC
CASSLFSGGSGANVLTF
>TRBD1|TRBV29-1|TRBJ1-2|.
TGCAGCGTCGGGACAGGGTATGGCTACACCTTC
CSVGTGYGYTF
>.|TRBV4-1|TRBJ1-5|.
TGCGCCAGCAGCGACCGGGATCGAGATCAGCCCCAGCATTTT
CASSDRDRDQPQHF
>TRBD1|TRBV6-6|TRBJ2-2|.
TGTGCCAGCAGCTCCGGGACAGGTCACACCGGGGAGCTGTTTTTT
CASSSGTGHTGELFF
>TRBD1|TRBV7-9|TRBJ2-3|few
TGTGCCAGCACCCGGGGACAGGACACAGATACGCAGTATTTT
CASTRGQDTDTQYF
>.|TRBV7-9|TRBJ2-5|.
TGTGCCAGCAGCTTAGGGCAGGGAGGTCGAGAGACCCAGTACTTC
CASSLGQGGRETQYF
>.|TRBV20-1|TRBJ1-1|.
TGCAGTGCAGAGGTGAACACTGAAGCTTTCTTT
CSAEVNTEAFF
>.|TRBV5-1|TRBJ2-2|.
TGCGCCAGCAGCTTACGACAGGCGAACACCGGGGAGCTGTTTTTT
CASSLRQANTGELFF
>TRBD1|TRBV2|TRBJ2-7|.
TGTGCCAGCAGTGAAATGGGACAGACCTACGAGCAGTACTTC
CASSEMGQTYEQYF
>TRBD2|TRBV10-3|TRBJ2-7|.
TGTGCCATCAGTGTAGCACTAGCGGGGGCTCCCTACGAGCAGTACTTC
CAISVALAGAPYEQYF
>.|TRBV27|TRBJ1-4|.
TGTGCCAGCAAGCACCCTGAAGGTGAAAAACTGTTTTTT
CASKHPEGEKLFF
>.|TRBV7-9|TRBJ2-3|.
TGTGCCAGCAGCTTGAGCACAGATACGCAGTATTTT
CASSLSTDTQYF
>.|TRBV2|TRBJ1-5|.
TGTGCCGGTTCCAGGAGCGGGGTGGAGCCCCAGCATTTT
CAGSRSGVEPQHF
>.|TRBV7-9|TRBJ1-2|.
TGTGCCAGCAGGGGGGCGGAGGGGTATGGCTACACCTTC
CASRGAEGYGYTF
>.|TRBV5-1|TRBJ2-7|.
TGCGCCAGCAGCTCAGGGGTCGAGCAGTACTTC
CASSSGVEQYF
>TRBD2|TRBV19|TRBJ2-7|.
TGTGCCAGTAGTATTACTAGCGGGAGTAATGAGCAGTACTTC
CASSITSGSNEQYF
>TRBD2|TRBV30|TRBJ2-1|.
TGTGCCTGGAGTGTTCTAGCGGATACCTACAATGAGCAGTTCTTC
CAWSVLADTYNEQFF
>.|TRBV19|TRBJ1-1|.
TGTGCCAGTAGTTCGGGTGTCGGCACTGAAGCTTTCTTT
CASSSGVGTEAFF
>.|TRBV7-2|TRBJ2-7|.
TGTGCCAGCAGCTCGTCTAGCGTCTCTAGTTACGAGCAGTACTTC
CASSSSSVSSYEQYF
>TRBD2|TRBV19|TRBJ2-5|.
TGTGCCAGTAGTGATCTAGCGGGAGTAAGGGAGACCCAGTACTTC
CASSDLAGVRETQYF
>TRBD2|TRBV5-5|TRBJ2-7|.
TGTGCCAGCAGCTTACTTGGCGGGAGGGCAAGCGAGCAGTACTTC
CASSLLGGRASEQYF
>TRBD1|TRBV18|TRBJ1-3|.
TGTGCCAGCTCATCCTCCCGGCAGGGGGCTGGAAACACCATATATTTT
CASSSSRQGAGNTIYF
>.|TRBV7-6|TRBJ1-1|.
TGTGCCAGCAGCTCCCTGACACGAGCCGCTGAAGCTTTCTTT
CASSSLTRAAEAFF
>.|TRBV11-1|TRBJ1-1|.
TGTGCCAGCAGCTTACCTCAGGGGACTGAAGCTTTCTTT
CASSLPQGTEAFF
>TRBD2|TRBV5-1|TRBJ2-7|once
TGCGCCAGCAGCCCACACTGGGGGGGGGACGAGCAGTACTTC
CASSPHWGGDEQYF
>.|TRBV18|TRBJ2-6|.
TGTGCCAGCTCACCGCCCATGAGGGCCAACGTCCTGACTTTC
CASSPPMRANVLTF
>TRBD2|TRBV7-8|TRBJ2-1|.
TGTGCCAGCAGCCGAGGCCAGCGGGAGGTAAATGAGCAGTTCTTC
CASSRGQREVNEQFF
>.|TRBV11-2|TRBJ1-3|.
TGTGCCAGCAGCTCCGACAGGGGAAACACCATATATTTT
CASSSDRGNTIYF
>.|TRBV27|TRBJ1-1|few
TGTGCCAGCAGCCCAGGCGCAAACCCCTTTAATGAAGCTTTCTTT
CASSPGANPFNEAFF
>.|TRBV7-9|TRBJ2-5|.
TGTGCCAGCAGCCACGGGGAGGGGGGGACCCAGTACTTC
CASSHGEGGTQYF
>.|TRBV7-2|TRBJ2-3|.
TGTGCCAGCAGCGACAGCCGGGACCTCACAGATACGCAGTATTTT
CASSDSRDLTDTQYF
>TRBD2|TRBV15|TRBJ2-7|.
TGTGCCACCAGCATGAGCGGGAGGGCCGTATACGAGCAGTACTTC
CATSMSGRAVYEQYF
>TRBD1|TRBV6-1|TRBJ1-6|.
TGTGCCAGCAGGGACAGGGGGCTTTCACCCCTCCACTTT
CASRDRGLSPLHF
>TRBD1|TRBV30|TRBJ2-7|.
TGTGCCTGGAGTGGAACCGCGACAGGGATCCGGCACGAGCAGTACTTC
CAWSGTATGIRHEQYF
>.|TRBV5-1|TRBJ1-1|.
TGCGCCAGCAGCATTTTTTCCGGGCCAAACGAGGCTTTCTTT
CASSIFSGPNEAFF
>.|TRBV19|TRBJ2-7|.
TGTGCCAGTAGTATCTCCGGCTATGGCTACGAGCAGTACTTC
CASSISGYGYEQYF
>TRBD2|TRBV30|TRBJ2-5|once
TGTGCCTGGAGCTTGACTAGCGGGGTCGGGGAGACCCAGTACTTC
CAWSLTSGVGETQYF
>.|TRBV9|TRBJ2-7|.
TGTGCCAGCAGCGTAGAGGGGGGGGGCCTGGACGAGCAGTACTTC
CASSVEGGGLDEQYF